The 20 T cell receptor beta chains reported below all come from one sample, sequenced in a study of shared clonotypes between healthy human individuals. Assay used: immunoSEQ multiplex PCR; TCRdb lists only in-frame clones, some missing. The repertoire holds 950,000 to 1,100,000 clones, with around 76% as singletons. The sample comprised memory CD4+ T cells sorted from blood. Subset defined: CD45RA-negative fraction. These receptors all come from a man younger than 30 in good health.

This clone turned up a few times. The rearrangement uses TRBV6-1 and TRBJ2-7; tentatively, D is TRBD2 (5 bases). Germline assignment: CDR1 MNHNS and CDR2 SASEGT. CDR3 length equals 12 residues. Trimming left V 6 bases short and J 2 bases short, with 8 bases between. CDR3 nucleotides: TGTGCCAGCAGGGTGACTACCTACGAGCAGTACTTC. As protein: CASRVTTYEQYF.

V gene TRBV29-1 combines with J gene TRBJ1-2; D gene uncertain. CDR1 SQVTM and CDR2 ANQGSEA come from the germline V gene. V was cut by 2 bases and J by 2 bases, with 9 bases left in between. This CDR3 is 13 amino acids long. CDR3 loop: CSVEYERNYGYTF. CDR3 nucleotides: TGCAGCGTTGAATATGAGAGGAACTATGGCTACACCTTC.

V and J are TRBV30 and TRBJ2-2, with 9 bases lining up with TRBD1. This CDR3 contains 12 residues. The V gene's germline CDR1 is GTSNPN and CDR2 SVGIG (reference sequence). V was clipped by 8 bases and J by 6 bases; unmatched bases: 4. CDR3 sequence: CAAGQGPGELFF. In DNA form, the CDR3 reads TGTGCCGCGGGACAGGGCCCCGGGGAGCTGTTTTTT.

The gene calls are TRBV19 and TRBJ2-1; D gene unclear. Trimming shortened V by 0 bases and J by 0 bases, and 6 bases separated the two germline ends. Germline V gene data show CDR1 as LNHDA and CDR2 as SQIVND (reference sequence). The CDR3 totals 15 residues. The CDR3 bases are TGTGCCAGTAGTATAGAATCGGGCTCCTACAATGAGCAGTTCTTC. This encodes CASSIESGSYNEQFF. Variable domain in full (rest from reference TRBV19 and TRBJ2-1): DGGITQSPKYLFRKEGQNVTLSCEQNLNHDAMYWYRQDPGQGLRLIYYSQIVNDFQKGDIAEGYSVSREKKESFPLTVTSAQKNPTAFYLCASSIESGSYNEQFFGPGTRLTVL.

V is TRBV18 and J is TRBJ1-6; 11 nucleotides line up with TRBD1. The trim removed 2 bases at V and 10 bases at J, leaving 13 bases unmatched. Germline lookup yields CDR1 KGHSH and CDR2 LQKENI. The CDR3 consists of 18 residues. CDR3 sequence reads: CASSPRDRGSTRASPLHF. In DNA, the CDR3 is TGTGCCAGCTCACCAAGGGACAGGGGGTCTACCCGGGCGTCACCCCTCCACTTT.

V and J are TRBV5-1 and TRBJ2-5, with 7 bases lining up with TRBD1. The germline V gene encodes CDR1 SGHRS and CDR2 YFSETQ. The CDR3 is 13 amino acids. After removal of 4 bases from V and 9 bases from J, the junction contained 9 bases not matched to a gene. For the CDR3, the DNA is TGCGCCAGCAGCACAGGGGACGGTCGGGCCCAGTACTTC. Protein sequence: CASSTGDGRAQYF. Filled out from reference TRBV5-1 and TRBJ2-5, the complete variable domain reads KAGVTQTPRYLIKTRGQQVTLSCSPISGHRSVSWYQQTPGQGLQFLFEYFSETQRNKGNFPGRFSGRQFSNSRSEMNVSTLELGDSALYLCASSTGDGRAQYFGPGTRLLVL.

The gene calls are TRBV5-4 and TRBJ1-3, with a possible D match to TRBD1 (5 bases). From germline, CDR1 is SGHNT and CDR2 YYREEE (reference sequence). The CDR3 has 15 residues. With 3 bases removed from V and 4 bases from J, the gap between germline ends came to 14 bases. DNA for the CDR3: TGTGCCAGCAGCTCCGCCGGGACCGCAGGAAACACCATATATTTT. Protein product: CASSSAGTAGNTIYF.

This clone was recorded a few times. This chain connects TRBV14 to TRBJ2-2; TRBD1 is a possible D gene (5 bases). Trimming pared 2 bases from V and 7 bases from J, leaving 11 bases between. The CDR3 is 14 residues long. From germline, CDR1 is SGHDN and CDR2 FVKESK. The CDR3 DNA reads as TGTGCCAGCAGCCAAAAGGGGCCGGGCGGGGAGCTGTTTTTT. It codes for CASSQKGPGGELFF.

The chain recombines TRBV6-5 with TRBJ2-7; D is perhaps TRBD1 (6 bases). This CDR3 contains 14 residues. V was trimmed by 4 bases and J by 1 base, leaving 11 bases between them. The germline CDR1 and CDR2 sequences are MNHEY and SVGAGI. The CDR3 nucleotides read TGTGCCAGCAGTTTACAGGGATCATCCTACGAGCAGTACTTC. This gives the protein CASSLQGSSYEQYF.

This clone has more than one count but fewer than ten. The chain joins TRBV30 to TRBJ1-5; D possibly corresponds to TRBD1 (6 bases). This CDR3 has 13 residues. Germline V gene data show CDR1 as GTSNPN and CDR2 as SVGIG (reference sequence). Deletions cut 7 bases from V and 0 bases from J, with 10 bases between. CDR3 sequence reads: CALGGVSNQPQHF. Written as DNA, the CDR3 is TGTGCCTTAGGGGGGGTTAGCAATCAGCCCCAGCATTTT.

Only a few counts were recorded for this clone. The V call is TRBV10-3, the J call TRBJ2-5; D uncertain. The CDR3 totals 13 residues. Trimming took off 3 bases at V and 5 bases at J, with 10 bases between the two ends. The germline gives CDR1 ENHRY, CDR2 SYGVKD. The CDR3: CAISDGRYETQYF. CDR3 nucleotide sequence: TGTGCCATCAGTGACGGGCGTTACGAGACCCAGTACTTC.

The chain joins TRBV5-1 to TRBJ2-3; possibly TRBD1 or TRBD2 for D (6 bases each). Germline CDR1 reads SGHRS; CDR2 reads YFSETQ. Trimming shortened V by 6 bases and J by 2 bases, and 10 bases separated the two germline ends. This CDR3 region has 13 residues. For the CDR3, the DNA is TGCGCCAGCATGGGGGGCCCCACAGATACGCAGTATTTT. The encoded protein is CASMGGPTDTQYF.

This clone has only a few counts. The chain links TRBV29-1 to TRBJ2-1; 10 nucleotides match TRBD1. From germline, CDR1 is SQVTM and CDR2 ANQGSEA. The V gene end was trimmed by 7 bases and the J gene end by 2 bases; junction bases not matched to a gene: 5. The CDR3 length is 14 residues. The CDR3 sequence is CSGGQGGAYNEQFF. The CDR3 nucleotides read TGCAGCGGTGGACAGGGGGGCGCCTACAATGAGCAGTTCTTC.

This clone was observed a handful of times. The genes are TRBV18 and TRBJ1-4; D perhaps matches TRBD1 (5 bases). The CDR3 has 13 amino acids. Trimming removed 5 bases at V and 8 bases at J, with 12 bases between. Germline-derived CDR1 and CDR2 are KGHSH and LQKENI. CDR3 sequence: CASSSGRQEKLFF. The CDR3 DNA is TGTGCCAGCTCATCGGGACGACAAGAAAAACTGTTTTTT.

Regarding this clone: Other DNA sequences in the sample encode the same CDR3. The rearrangement joins TRBV10-3 to TRBJ2-2; the D is unclear. Germline-derived CDR1 and CDR2 are ENHRY and SYGVKD. V was clipped by 0 bases and J by 1 base, with 3 bases between them. The CDR3 contains 14 residues. The CDR3 nucleotides read TGTGCCATCAGTGAGTCGAGGAACACCGGGGAGCTGTTTTTT. It encodes CAISESRNTGELFF.

On this clone: The junction shows a germline mismatch at one end, possibly a read error. V gene TRBV11-2 combines with J gene TRBJ2-5; D gene uncertain. Germline loops: CDR1 SGHAT, CDR2 FQNNGV. The CDR3 spans 15 residues. Here the CDR3 reads CASSPGLSLSDEQDF. In nucleotides, the CDR3 is TGTGCCAGCAGCCCAGGCCTGTCGTTATCGGATGAACAAGACTTC.

This rearrangement joins TRBV7-9 to TRBJ1-1; no reliable D call. The CDR3 has 12 residues. The germline V gene encodes CDR1 SEHNR and CDR2 FQNEAQ (reference sequence). V dropped 3 bases and J dropped 5 bases, with 7 bases sitting between them. The CDR3 here is CASSFPQTEAFF. CDR3 DNA: TGTGCCAGCAGCTTCCCACAGACTGAAGCTTTCTTT.

The V and J genes are TRBV28 and TRBJ1-1, with D maybe TRBD1 (6 bases). Germline CDR1 MDHEN, CDR2 SYDVKM. This CDR3 has 13 amino acids. Between the trimmed V and J ends, which lost 8 bases and 1 base, there was a span of 11 bases. The chain's CDR3 is CASGGARNTEAFF. The CDR3 DNA reads TGTGCCAGCGGGGGGGCAAGGAACACTGAAGCTTTCTTT.

The chain employs TRBV10-3 and TRBJ2-2; a possible D gene is TRBD2 (5 bases). The CDR3 has 12 residues. Trimming cost V 6 bases and J 4 bases, with 6 bases left between them. Germline V gives CDR1 ENHRY, CDR2 SYGVKD. The CDR3 sequence: CAIRDFTGELFF. CDR3 nucleotide sequence: TGTGCCATCAGGGACTTCACCGGGGAGCTGTTTTTT.

The chain recombines TRBV18 with TRBJ2-5, with 8 bases fitting TRBD1. The CDR3 is made up of 13 amino acids. Trimming at V came to 5 bases and at J to 3 bases, leaving 2 bases not matched to a gene. From germline, CDR1 is KGHSH and CDR2 LQKENI. The CDR3 here is CASSGQGKETQYF. The CDR3 DNA sequence: TGTGCCAGCTCAGGACAGGGAAAAGAGACCCAGTACTTC.